This entry lists 27 T cell receptor beta chains sequenced from one sample in a study of blood T cell repertoires in COVID-19. The method was immunoSEQ multiplex PCR; TCRdb's version includes in-frame clones alone and lacks a portion of them. The data show 100,000 or so clones, with about 87% seen just once and nearly 20% held by the top ten. The specimen sequenced was peripheral blood. These TCRs come from a human donor in a cohort sampled during active COVID-19.

This clone appeared a few times. This rearrangement joins TRBV18 to TRBJ1-1; D remains ambiguous. Germline V CDR1 and CDR2: KGHSH, LQKENI. CDR3 size: 13 residues. V was shortened by 6 bases and J by 12 bases, with 20 bases between the two germline ends. The CDR3 protein is CASSPQKDYGTFF. DNA for the CDR3: TGTGCCAGCTCTCCGCAAAAGGACTATGGGACTTTCTTT.

The rearrangement uses TRBV6-2 or TRBV6-3 and TRBJ2-5; 11 positions match TRBD2. Germline assignment: CDR1 MNHEY and CDR2 SVGEGT. The CDR3 loop spans 16 amino acids. J gave up 4 bases and V 0 bases, and 4 bases lay outside the gene matches. This chain's CDR3 is CASSYSTSGVGETQYF. Here the CDR3 DNA reads TGTGCCAGCAGTTACTCGACTAGCGGGGTTGGAGAGACCCAGTACTTC.

The rearrangement joins TRBV9 to TRBJ1-3, with TRBD1 as a possible D gene (5 bases). The CDR3 spans 13 residues. Deletions cut 10 bases from V and 1 base from J, with 12 bases between. Germline V CDR1 and CDR2: SGDLS, YYNGEE. The CDR3: CAPGGGSGNTIYF. Here the CDR3 DNA reads TGTGCCCCCGGGGGGGGGTCTGGAAACACCATATATTTT.

The chain combines TRBV4-1 with TRBJ1-1; D is ambiguous. This CDR3 spans 15 amino acids. Germline V gene lookup returns CDR1 MGHRA and CDR2 YSYEKL. V was cut by 0 bases and J by 4 bases, with 12 bases left in between. The CDR3 nucleotides are TGCGCCAGCAGCCAAGATCAGAACGTACGCACTGAAGCTTTCTTT. It encodes CASSQDQNVRTEAFF.

This clone showed up just a few times. The chain joins TRBV29-1 to TRBJ2-2; 7 positions agree with TRBD1. The germline V gene has CDR1 SQVTM and CDR2 ANQGSEA. V was clipped by 0 bases and J by 1 base; unmatched bases: 2. The CDR3 extends over 15 amino acids. CDR3 loop: CSVEDWDRNTGELFF. Written as DNA, the CDR3 is TGCAGCGTTGAAGACTGGGACAGGAACACCGGGGAGCTGTTTTTT.

In this sample, this clone turned up once. This rearrangement joins TRBV5-1 to TRBJ1-4, with 9 bases aligning to TRBD1. Trimming removed 0 bases from V and 7 bases from J; junction bases left unmatched: 1. Germline V lookup: CDR1 SGHRS, CDR2 YFSETQ. The CDR3 runs to 14 residues. The DNA for the CDR3 is TGCGCCAGCAGCTTGGAGGGACAGGGTGAAAAACTGTTTTTT. This codes for CASSLEGQGEKLFF. The full variable domain, its missing parts supplied by reference TRBV5-1 and TRBJ1-4, is KAGVTQTPRYLIKTRGQQVTLSCSPISGHRSVSWYQQTPGQGLQFLFEYFSETQRNKGNFPGRFSGRQFSNSRSEMNVSTLELGDSALYLCASSLEGQGEKLFFGSGTQLSVL.

J is TRBJ1-5 and V is TRBV20-1; TRBD1 might be the D (6 bases). Trimming shortened V by 3 bases and J by 3 bases, and 12 bases separated the two germline ends. The CDR3 consists of 14 residues. Germline CDR1 reads DFQATT; CDR2 reads SNEGSKA (reference sequence). The CDR3 DNA follows: TGCAGTGCTAGTGCCCAGGGGATCAATCAGCCCCAGCATTTT. Amino acids: CSASAQGINQPQHF.

The genes are TRBV7-6 and TRBJ2-3; D is perhaps TRBD2 (6 bases). The germline V gene has CDR1 SGHVS and CDR2 FNYEAQ. V lost 1 base to trimming and J lost 3 bases, with 11 bases between them. The CDR3 length is 15 residues. For the CDR3, the DNA is TGTGCCAGCAGCTTAGACGGGAGTGGGACAGATACGCAGTATTTT. Amino acids: CASSLDGSGTDTQYF.

The chain has TRBV7-3 and TRBJ2-3, with 7 nucleotides matching TRBD2. This CDR3 spans 16 amino acids. J lost 4 bases, V lost 4 bases, and 11 bases had no gene match. Germline V lookup: CDR1 SGHTA, CDR2 FQGTGA. The CDR3 is CASSSSGQGYADTQYF. The CDR3 nucleotides are TGTGCCAGCAGCTCTAGCGGCCAAGGGTACGCAGATACGCAGTATTTT.

This clone has only one observation. This chain connects TRBV6-5 to TRBJ2-1, with TRBD2 matching 9 bases. Germline assignment: CDR1 MNHEY and CDR2 SVGAGI. The ends lost 6 bases at V and 7 bases at J; junction bases unmatched: 10. The CDR3 contains 15 residues. The chain's CDR3 is CASRALTSGLNEQFF. DNA for the CDR3: TGTGCCAGCAGAGCACTTACTAGCGGGCTAAATGAGCAGTTCTTC.

V gene TRBV15 combines with J gene TRBJ1-4, with a possible D match to TRBD1 (6 bases). Germline V CDR1 and CDR2: LNHNV, YYDKDF (reference sequence). V lost 1 base, J lost 4 bases, and 7 bases lay in between. The CDR3 has 14 residues. The CDR3 spells CATSRGQVNEKLFF. CDR3 in DNA: TGTGCCACCAGCAGAGGACAGGTTAATGAAAAACTGTTTTTT.

The chain employs TRBV6-5 and TRBJ1-5; D might be TRBD1 (6 bases). V lost 2 bases and J 2 bases, leaving 13 bases between the germline ends. The CDR3 contains 16 residues. Germline V gene data show CDR1 as MNHEY and CDR2 as SVGAGI. The CDR3 sequence is CASSYTRDTGNQPQHF. CDR3 nucleotides: TGTGCCAGCAGTTACACCAGGGACACAGGCAATCAGCCCCAGCATTTT.

The chain combines TRBV27 with TRBJ2-5; TRBD1 aligns across 7 bases. Germline CDR1 MNHEY, CDR2 SMNVEV (reference sequence). CDR3 length: 15 residues. V dropped 4 bases and J dropped 2; count of bases not matched to a gene: 7. The CDR3 here is CASSYSRQGQETQYF. Here the CDR3 DNA reads TGTGCCAGCAGTTACTCACGACAGGGACAAGAGACCCAGTACTTC.

The chain uses TRBV19 and TRBJ1-1, with D maybe TRBD1 (5 bases). In germline, CDR1 is LNHDA, CDR2 SQIVND (reference sequence). The CDR3 is 13 amino acids. The germline V and J ends were trimmed by 0 bases and 11 bases, with 13 bases remaining between them. The chain's CDR3 is CASSIEGQGGAFF. For the CDR3, the DNA is TGTGCCAGTAGTATAGAAGGGCAGGGAGGCGCTTTCTTT.

The chain is built from TRBV6-5 and TRBJ1-1; 9 bases are a match to TRBD1. The CDR3 runs to 13 residues. With V trimmed by 9 bases and J by 1 base, 3 bases remained unmatched. Germline V gene lookup returns CDR1 MNHEY and CDR2 SVGAGI. The CDR3 sequence: CASGTGWNTEAFF. The CDR3 nucleotides are TGTGCCAGTGGGACAGGGTGGAACACTGAAGCTTTCTTT.

The CDR3 DNA is TGTGCCAGCAGCGAGACCCGGGACAGTTACTACGAGCAGTACTTC. Protein product: CASSETRDSYYEQYF. This chain uses TRBV6-4 with TRBJ2-7; 7 bases map to TRBD1. The CDR3 is 15 amino acids. Germline V gives CDR1 MRHNA, CDR2 SNTAGT. The V gene end was trimmed by 6 bases and the J gene end by 3 bases; junction bases not matched to a gene: 11.

Remarks on this clone: The sample contains more than one DNA sequence encoding this CDR3. V usage is TRBV27 and J usage is TRBJ2-7; TRBD2 aligns across 9 bases. Per germline, CDR1 MNHEY and CDR2 SMNVEV (reference sequence). CDR3 length equals 13 residues. V lost 6 bases, J lost 4 bases, and 4 bases stayed unmatched. CDR3 sequence: CASRAGGSYEQYF. CDR3 coding DNA: TGTGCCAGCAGGGCGGGAGGGAGTTACGAGCAGTACTTC.

CDR3 sequence: CSVWSLRQNNEQFF. CDR3 DNA: TGCAGCGTTTGGAGCTTACGCCAGAACAATGAGCAGTTCTTC. This chain connects TRBV29-1 to TRBJ2-1; D unresolved. The CDR3 spans 14 residues. Trimming removed 5 bases at V and 5 bases at J, with 16 bases between. CDR1 and CDR2 (germline): SQVTM, ANQGSEA.

CDR3 coding DNA: TGTGCCAGCAGTTCCGACAGCCACGAGCAGTACTTC. Translated, it gives CASSSDSHEQYF. The chain employs TRBV27 and TRBJ2-7; a weak D match, TRBD1 (5 bases). CDR3 length equals 12 residues. The V gene lost 4 bases and the J gene lost 5 bases, with 9 bases spanning the gap. Germline V gene sequence: CDR1 MNHEY, CDR2 SMNVEV (reference sequence).

V is TRBV28 and J is TRBJ2-5, with a tentative D call TRBD1 (6 bases). This CDR3 is built from 16 residues. Looked up from germline, CDR1 is MDHEN and CDR2 is SYDVKM. Trimming took off 5 bases at V and 2 bases at J, with 18 bases between the two ends. The CDR3 region has the DNA TGTGCCAGCAGTCCACAGGGAACTCGTAGTCAAGAGACCCAGTACTTC. Translated, it gives CASSPQGTRSQETQYF.

The V gene is TRBV4-1, the J gene TRBJ1-1; TRBD1 might be the D (5 bases). This CDR3 region has 13 residues. CDR1 is MGHRA and CDR2 is YSYEKL in the germline V gene. The V end was cut by 8 bases, the J end by 1 base, with 11 bases between. CDR3 DNA: TGCGCCAGCCGACGGGGGGGGAACACTGAAGCTTTCTTT. It is translated as CASRRGGNTEAFF.

This chain joins TRBV7-2 and TRBJ1-2; D is unresolved. CDR1 SGHTA and CDR2 FQGNSA come from the germline V gene. V lost 5 bases and J lost 8, with 12 bases in between. CDR3 length equals 12 residues. The CDR3 sequence is CASSPAGSGYTF. In DNA form, the CDR3 reads TGTGCCAGCAGCCCTGCGGGGTCCGGCTACACCTTC. Full variable domain (outside the CDR3, taken from reference TRBV7-2 and TRBJ1-2): GAGVSQSPSNKVTEKGKDVELRCDPISGHTALYWYRQSLGQGLEFLIYFQGNSAPDKSGLPSDRFSAERTGGSVSTLTIQRTQQEDSAVYLCASSPAGSGYTFGSGTRLTVV.

This sequence joins TRBV5-4 and TRBJ1-1, with TRBD1 as a possible D gene (6 bases). The CDR3 extends over 15 amino acids. V was pared by 5 bases and J by 7 bases, with 21 bases between. The germline V gene has CDR1 SGHNT and CDR2 YYREEE (reference sequence). CDR3 nucleotides: TGTGCCAGCAGTCCTGGGAGCCAGGGGACGAATGAAGCTTTCTTT. Translated: CASSPGSQGTNEAFF.

The V gene is TRBV19, the J gene TRBJ1-4; possible D gene TRBD1, 5 bases. V dropped 3 bases and J dropped 7 bases, with 12 bases sitting between them. The CDR3 covers 14 residues. Germline assignment: CDR1 LNHDA and CDR2 SQIVND (reference sequence). CDR3 DNA sequence: TGTGCCAGTAGTATTTCTGGGGCCAGTGAAAAACTGTTTTTT. Amino acid sequence: CASSISGASEKLFF.

The chain combines TRBV6-5 with TRBJ2-7; possibly TRBD2 for D (5 bases). This CDR3 has 16 residues. Looked up from germline, CDR1 is MNHEY and CDR2 is SVGAGI. The V and J ends lost 0 bases and 4 bases respectively, with 16 bases between them. The CDR3 DNA sequence: TGTGCCAGCAGTTACTCTCGGGTAGGGAGTCTGTACGAGCAGTACTTC. Residues: CASSYSRVGSLYEQYF.

V and J are TRBV7-3 and TRBJ2-1; unclear D gene. This CDR3 contains 13 residues. V lost 0 bases and J lost 4, with 4 bases in between. Germline V gene data show CDR1 as SGHTA and CDR2 as FQGTGA. The CDR3 nucleotides read TGTGCCAGCAGCTTAACAGCTTACAATGAGCAGTTCTTC. It translates to CASSLTAYNEQFF.

The genes are TRBV3-1 (or the pseudogene TRBV3-2) and TRBJ1-1, with 11 bases aligning to TRBD1. The CDR3 runs 14 residues. Losses at the gene ends were 5 bases for V and 3 bases for J; bases not matched to a gene: 2. The germline CDR1 and CDR2 sequences are LGHDT and YNNKEL (reference sequence). The CDR3 DNA is TGTGCCAGCAGCGGGACAGGGGGATACACTGAAGCTTTCTTT. Its protein is CASSGTGGYTEAFF.